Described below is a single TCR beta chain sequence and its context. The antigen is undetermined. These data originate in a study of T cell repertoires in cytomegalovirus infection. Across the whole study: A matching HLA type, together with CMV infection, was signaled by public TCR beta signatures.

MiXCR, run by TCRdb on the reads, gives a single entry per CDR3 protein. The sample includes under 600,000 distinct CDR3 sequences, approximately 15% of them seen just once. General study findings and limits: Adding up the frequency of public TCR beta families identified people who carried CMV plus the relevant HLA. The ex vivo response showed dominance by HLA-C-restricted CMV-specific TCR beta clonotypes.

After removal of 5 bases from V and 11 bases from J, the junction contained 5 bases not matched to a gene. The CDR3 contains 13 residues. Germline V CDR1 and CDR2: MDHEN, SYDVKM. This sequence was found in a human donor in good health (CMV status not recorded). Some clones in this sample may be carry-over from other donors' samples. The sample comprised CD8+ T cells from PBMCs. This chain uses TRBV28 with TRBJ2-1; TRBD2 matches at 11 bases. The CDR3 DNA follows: TGTGCCAGCAGTCGGACTAGCGGGCTAAAGCAGTTCTTC. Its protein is CASSRTSGLKQFF.